Listed below are T cell receptor beta chains from one sample, sequenced in a study of vaccination effects on CD4 cells after COVID-19. The repertoire was sequenced with immunoSEQ multiplex PCR; TCRdb's copy has only in-frame clones and lacks some. The sample contains tens of thousands of clones, roughly four fifths of which appear only once. For these TCRs, the target antigens are not known. This specimen consisted of CD4+ T cells from PBMCs cultured with HCoV-229E spike peptides, obtained before COVID-19 vaccination. These TCRs come from a human donor who received a COVID-19 vaccine. The CDR3 runs from the conserved cysteine through the conserved F or W. A D gene is named only where the DNA matches it firmly. The size of a clone is reported for some rows only, either as once, few or many, or as a class for expanded clones.

V: TRBV19; size: .; D: .; J: TRBJ1-6; DNA: TGTGCCACCCAGAGGACCGGGACAAGTTGGTTCAATAATTCACCCCTCCACTTT; CDR3: CATQRTGTSWFNNSPLHF
V: TRBV27; size: .; D: .; J: TRBJ1-2; DNA: TGTGCCAGCAGTCTCAACAGGGACTCCTATGGCTACACCTTC; CDR3: CASSLNRDSYGYTF
V: TRBV7-3; size: .; D: TRBD2; J: TRBJ2-3; DNA: TGTGCCAGCAGTCCTGGGGGGGAGAGGGGCCTGGGAAGCACAGATACGCAGTATTTT; CDR3: CASSPGGERGLGSTDTQYF
V: TRBV18; size: few; D: .; J: TRBJ2-5; DNA: TGTGCCAGCTCACCTACACAGGGCGCGTACCAAGAGACCCAGTACTTC; CDR3: CASSPTQGAYQETQYF
V: TRBV2; size: .; D: .; J: TRBJ2-5; DNA: TGTGCCAGCAGCAAACAGGGTCAAGAGACCCAGTACTTC; CDR3: CASSKQGQETQYF
V: TRBV11-3; size: .; D: .; J: TRBJ2-1; DNA: TGTGCCAGCAGCTTAGGAGGGGAGGAGCAGTTCTTC; CDR3: CASSLGGEEQFF
V: TRBV4-2; size: .; D: .; J: TRBJ2-2; DNA: TGTGCCAGCAGCCAAGAAAGTTCCGGGGAGCTGTTTTTT; CDR3: CASSQESSGELFF
V: TRBV5-4; size: .; D: TRBD1; J: TRBJ2-2; DNA: TGTGCCAGCAGCTTAGCGGGACAGGGGGCGAGAGAGCTGTTTTTT; CDR3: CASSLAGQGARELFF
V: TRBV2; size: .; D: TRBD1; J: TRBJ1-2; DNA: TGTGCCAGCAGTGTAAACAGGGGGTTGGATGGCTACACCTTC; CDR3: CASSVNRGLDGYTF
V: TRBV12-5; size: .; D: TRBD1; J: TRBJ1-3; DNA: TGTGCTAGTGGTACCAAGACAGGGGTCGGAAACACCATATATTTT; CDR3: CASGTKTGVGNTIYF
V: TRBV11-2; size: .; D: TRBD1; J: TRBJ1-6; DNA: TGTGCCAGCAGCCCCAGGGGGACCTATAATTCACCCCTCCACTTT; CDR3: CASSPRGTYNSPLHF